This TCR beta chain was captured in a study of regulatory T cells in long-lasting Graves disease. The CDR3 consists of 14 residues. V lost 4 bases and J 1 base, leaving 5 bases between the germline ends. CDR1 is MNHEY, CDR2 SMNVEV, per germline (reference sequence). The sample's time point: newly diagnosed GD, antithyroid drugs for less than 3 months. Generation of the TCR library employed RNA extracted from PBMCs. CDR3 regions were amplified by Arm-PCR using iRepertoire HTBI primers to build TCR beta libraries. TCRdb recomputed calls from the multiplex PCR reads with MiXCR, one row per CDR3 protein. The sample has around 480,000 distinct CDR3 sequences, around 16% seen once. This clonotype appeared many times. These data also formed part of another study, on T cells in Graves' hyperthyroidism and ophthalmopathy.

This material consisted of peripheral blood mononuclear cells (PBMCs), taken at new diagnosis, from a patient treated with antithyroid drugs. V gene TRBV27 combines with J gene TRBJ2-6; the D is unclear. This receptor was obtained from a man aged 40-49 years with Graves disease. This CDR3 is CASSSQSGANVLTF. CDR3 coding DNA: TGTGCCAGCAGTTCCCAGTCTGGGGCCAACGTCCTGACTTTC.